This T cell receptor (beta chain) was identified in a study of cytomegalovirus exposure and HLA in healthy donors. Study conclusions and caveats: Looking again later, the authors saw that most CMV-associated TCR beta chains seemed HLA-restricted. A cluster of highly shared sequence variants was likely a sequencing artifact. The HLA-A and HLA-B alleles of most subjects were reportedly predicted accurately from TCR beta sequences.

Trimming removed 5 bases from V and 0 bases from J, with 11 bases in between. Germline V lookup: CDR1 SGHTA, CDR2 FQGNSA. The CDR3 consists of 14 residues. The PCR used 60 Vbeta and 13 Jbeta primers. Per the study methods: Around 12 million of tens of millions of unique TCR beta chains were shared, per a later count. Assay used: immunoSEQ multiplex PCR; TCRdb lists only in-frame clones, some missing. That table supplies the V and J calls and clone size; D and trimming were determined from the DNA. The sample comprises 80,000 or so clones, roughly 72% of which are singletons, and around 10% rests with the top ten. Concerning this clone itself: Its antigen remains unidentified.

The sample was PBMCs. The chain uses TRBV7-2 and TRBJ2-7; D possibly corresponds to TRBD2 (6 bases). This TCR was sampled from a woman in her thirties or forties in good health and CMV-seropositive. CDR3: CASSVWRDSYEQYF. CDR3 in DNA: TGTGCCAGCAGCGTGTGGAGGGACTCCTACGAGCAGTACTTC.